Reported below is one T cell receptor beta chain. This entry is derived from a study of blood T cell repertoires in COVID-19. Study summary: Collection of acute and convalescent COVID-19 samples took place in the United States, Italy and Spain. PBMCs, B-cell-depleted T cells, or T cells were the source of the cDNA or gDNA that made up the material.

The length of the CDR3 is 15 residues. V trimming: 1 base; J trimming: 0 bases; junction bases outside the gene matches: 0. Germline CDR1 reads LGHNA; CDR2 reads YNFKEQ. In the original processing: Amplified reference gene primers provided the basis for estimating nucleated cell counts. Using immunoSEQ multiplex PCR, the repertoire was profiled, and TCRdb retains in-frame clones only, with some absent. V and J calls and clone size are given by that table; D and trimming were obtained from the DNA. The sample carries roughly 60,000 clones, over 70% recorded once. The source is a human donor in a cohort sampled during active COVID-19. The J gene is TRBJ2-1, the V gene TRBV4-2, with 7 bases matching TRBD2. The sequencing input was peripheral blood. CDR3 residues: CASSQGTSSYNEQFF. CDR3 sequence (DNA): TGTGCCAGCAGCCAAGGGACTAGCTCCTACAATGAGCAGTTCTTC.